A selection of T cell receptor beta chains follows, all from one sample in a study of cytomegalovirus exposure and HLA in healthy donors. Repertoires were generated with immunoSEQ multiplex PCR, while TCRdb's copy carries only in-frame clones and drops some. The table lists some 170,000 clones, roughly 86% of them singletons, with over 4% in the top ten. Sequencing was performed on PBMCs. The source of these receptors is a young man in good health and CMV-seropositive. Each CDR3 is given with its conserved first and last residue. Each record gives: V gene, D gene, CDR3 protein. D genes are given only for firm matches.

TRBV6-1	.	CASSEQGNYGYTF
TRBV5-1	TRBD1	CASSLGGQKETQYF
TRBV15	TRBD2	CATSKTGGSETQYF
TRBV7-9	TRBD1	CASSSEDRADYEQYF
TRBV6-5	.	CASRAGVGNTIYF
TRBV9	TRBD1	CASSGGQGPIGAFF
TRBV15	TRBD2	CATSRGLKLAGIPYEQYF
TRBV6-6	TRBD1	CASSHKNRGQTQYF
TRBV23-1	.	CASSQSVLAPNEQFF
TRBV29-1	TRBD2	CSVAQRELGNEQFF
TRBV29-1	TRBD2	CSVDGTPGGAYEQYF
TRBV5-1	.	CASSDTGTGTDTQYF
TRBV7-3	TRBD1	CASSLTGVGETQYF
TRBV6-6	TRBD1	CASSQDRDHEQYF
TRBV7-8	TRBD2	CASSFDSVAGFSTDTQYF
TRBV30	.	CAWSAGEGYEQYF
TRBV6-5	TRBD2	CASSYGTSGTYNEQFF
TRBV13	.	CASLDRPYEQYF
TRBV15	.	CATSRDPWTAEGETQYF
TRBV2	.	CASSDRTAYNCFF
TRBV19	.	CASSIGDYEQFF
TRBV27	.	CASSRLGAKDTQYF
TRBV29-1	TRBD1	CSVGQGTEAFF
TRBV11-3	.	CASSSLGGGANTEAFF
TRBV10-3	TRBD2	CAIASGTGGETQYF
TRBV28	TRBD1	CASNPGTGVGEQYF
TRBV5-4	TRBD2	CASSLGTPSGGSSYNEQFF
TRBV19	TRBD1	CASSKYGQGSGANVLTF
TRBV4-2	.	CASSQVGGTLYNEQFF
TRBV2	.	CATQGTLFTYEQYF
TRBV5-8	TRBD1	CASSLGTGLDEQYF
TRBV27	.	CASSFTGFNTDTQYF
TRBV11-3	.	CASSLLRETQYF
TRBV28	TRBD2	CASSWSPGLAGGLYSYEQYF
TRBV5-4	.	CASSLDYTPNEQFF
TRBV5-6	TRBD2	CASSAGLPGAGANVLTF
TRBV9	TRBD2	CASSIGLADTDTQYF
TRBV18	TRBD2	CASSPPTSGSTDTQYF
TRBV9	.	CASSVNRAGANVLTF
TRBV7-7	TRBD2	CASSLTSESSYNEQFF
TRBV9	TRBD1	CASSEEDRVAYNEQFF
TRBV7-8	.	CASSLEQRTVNQPQHF
TRBV18	TRBD1	CASSPTGSEQYF
TRBV7-6	TRBD1	CASSLDHRTGADQPQHF
TRBV10-3	TRBD2	CAISGRAGEGNEQFF
TRBV5-4	TRBD1	CASSFPGQGVDTQYF
TRBV19	TRBD2	CASSGGRYEQYF
TRBV12-2	.	CASRISGRARNEQFF